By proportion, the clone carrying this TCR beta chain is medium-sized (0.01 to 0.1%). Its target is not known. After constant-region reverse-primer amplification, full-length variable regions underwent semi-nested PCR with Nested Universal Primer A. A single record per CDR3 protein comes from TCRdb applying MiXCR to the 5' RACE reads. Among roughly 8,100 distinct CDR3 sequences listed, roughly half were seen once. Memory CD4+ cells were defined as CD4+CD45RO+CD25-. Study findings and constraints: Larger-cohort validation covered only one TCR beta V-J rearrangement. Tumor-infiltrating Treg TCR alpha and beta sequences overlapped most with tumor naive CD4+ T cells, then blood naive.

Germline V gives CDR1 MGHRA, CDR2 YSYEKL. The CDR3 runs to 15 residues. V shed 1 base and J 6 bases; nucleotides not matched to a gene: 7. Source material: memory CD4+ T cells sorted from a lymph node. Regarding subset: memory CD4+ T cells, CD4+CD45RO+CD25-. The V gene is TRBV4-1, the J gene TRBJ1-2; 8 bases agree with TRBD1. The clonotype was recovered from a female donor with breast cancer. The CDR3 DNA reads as TGCGCCAGCAGCCAAGCGCCGGGACAGGACGATGGCTACACCTTC. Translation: CASSQAPGQDDGYTF.